This TCR beta chain comes out of a study of cytotoxic CD8 clonotypes in ibrutinib-treated CLL. Study-wide context: Response was recorded as partial in approximately 24 patients and complete in 2; at median roughly 63 months, roughly 15 remained remitted and about twelve had progressed.

The protocol was immunoSEQ multiplex PCR, while the TCRdb copy is restricted to in-frame clones and leaves out a portion. Here the sample spans 75,000 to 90,000 clones, less than 85% being singletons. The CDR3 has 12 residues. V shed 3 bases and J shed 5 bases, with 8 bases lying between them. In germline, CDR1 is SGHTA, CDR2 FQGNSA. This sequence originates from a human donor with chronic lymphocytic leukemia. The sample here was PBMCs, taken after 24 months of ibrutinib treatment. V gene TRBV7-2 combines with J gene TRBJ2-7; perhaps TRBD1 as D (6 bases). The CDR3 sequence: CASSLNRDEQYF. In DNA, the CDR3 is TGTGCCAGCAGCTTGAACAGGGACGAGCAGTACTTC.